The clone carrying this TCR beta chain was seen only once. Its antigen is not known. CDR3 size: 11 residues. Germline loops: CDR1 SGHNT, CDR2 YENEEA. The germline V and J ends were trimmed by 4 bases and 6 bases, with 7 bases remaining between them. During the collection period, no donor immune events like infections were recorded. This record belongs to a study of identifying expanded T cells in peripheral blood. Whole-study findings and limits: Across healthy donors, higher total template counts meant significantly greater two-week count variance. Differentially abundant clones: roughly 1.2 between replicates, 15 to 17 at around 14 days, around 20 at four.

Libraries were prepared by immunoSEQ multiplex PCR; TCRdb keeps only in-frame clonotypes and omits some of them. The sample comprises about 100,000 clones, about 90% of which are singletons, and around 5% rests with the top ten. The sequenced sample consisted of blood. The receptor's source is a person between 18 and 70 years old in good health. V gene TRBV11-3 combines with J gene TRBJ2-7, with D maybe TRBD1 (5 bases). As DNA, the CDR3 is TGTGCCAGCAGCTCAAGGGGCGAGCAGTACTTC. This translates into CASSSRGEQYF.